This section outlines one T cell receptor beta chain sequence together with its context. Its antigen is unidentified. This sample was taken from a study of OX40 agonist ivuxolimab in advanced cancers. Findings and limits, study-wide: On average, CD8+ T cells showed a greater number of expanded clones than CD4+.

Germline CDR1 KGHSH, CDR2 LQKENI. This CDR3 is 13 amino acids long. V lost 3 bases, J lost 10 bases, and 6 bases stayed unmatched. The assay was immunoSEQ multiplex PCR, and TCRdb's table has in-frame clones only and misses some. The data hold around 64,000 clones, with nearly 90% observed a single time. The rearrangement joins TRBV18 to TRBJ1-2, with 9 positions matching TRBD1. Sequencing used CD4+ or CD8+ T cells sorted from blood, obtained in a trial of the OX40 agonist ivuxolimab. The receptor comes from an adult with an advanced solid tumor such as melanoma, head and neck, liver or kidney cancer. CDR3 nucleotides: TGTGCCAGCTCACCGGGGACAGGGACCGACTACACCTTC. Protein sequence: CASSPGTGTDYTF.